This TCR beta chain was captured by sequencing in a study of T cell repertoires in cytomegalovirus infection. The study, taken as a whole, reports: The ex vivo response was dominated by HLA-C-restricted CMV-specific TCR beta clonotypes. Adding up the frequency of public TCR beta families identified people who carried CMV plus the relevant HLA.

The CDR3 is 16 amino acids. With 4 bases removed from V and 2 bases from J, the gap between germline ends came to 14 bases. Germline V gene lookup returns CDR1 SGHTA and CDR2 FQGNSA. In its sample, this clonotype was seen many times. Antigen specificity is unknown. MiXCR was run by TCRdb on the reads, yielding one entry per CDR3 protein. The data show roughly 280,000 distinct CDR3 sequences, roughly 10% seen once. V gene TRBV7-2 combines with J gene TRBJ2-2, with unresolved D. The sequence was obtained from a human donor in good health (CMV status not recorded). Some clones in this sample may be carry-over from other donors' samples. The sequencing input was PBMCs. The CDR3 sequence: CASSSRLMANTGELFF. The CDR3 bases are TGTGCCAGCAGCTCCCGACTTATGGCAAACACCGGGGAGCTGTTTTTT.